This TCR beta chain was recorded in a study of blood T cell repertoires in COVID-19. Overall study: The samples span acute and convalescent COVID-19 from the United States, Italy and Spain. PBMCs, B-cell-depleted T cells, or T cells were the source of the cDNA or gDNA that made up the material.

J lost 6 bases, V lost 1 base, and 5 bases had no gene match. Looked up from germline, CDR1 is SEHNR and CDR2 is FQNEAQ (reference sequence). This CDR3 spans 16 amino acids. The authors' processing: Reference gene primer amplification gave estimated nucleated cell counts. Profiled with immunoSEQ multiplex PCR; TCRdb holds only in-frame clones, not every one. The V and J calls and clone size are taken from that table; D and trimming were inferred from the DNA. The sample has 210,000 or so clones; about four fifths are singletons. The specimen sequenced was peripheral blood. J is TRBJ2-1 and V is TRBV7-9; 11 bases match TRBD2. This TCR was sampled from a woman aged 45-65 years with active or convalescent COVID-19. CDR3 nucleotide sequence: TGTGCCAGCAGCTTAGGGACTAGCGGGTACGTCAATGAGCAGTTCTTC. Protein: CASSLGTSGYVNEQFF.